The 16 T cell receptor beta chains below come from one sample, sequenced in a study of shared clonotypes between healthy human individuals. Naive CD8 isolation took CD45RO-negative cells positively selected for CCR7 and excluded terminally differentiated effector memory CD45RA+ cells. Assay: immunoSEQ multiplex PCR; the TCRdb copy retains only in-frame clones and omits some. The sample records about 700,000 clones, roughly nine tenths being singletons. Sequencing was done on a sample of naive CD8+ T cells sorted from blood. These receptors all come from a man aged 25-40 years in good health.

The chain carries TRBV7-6 and TRBJ2-2, with D uncertain. The V and J ends lost 5 bases and 2 bases respectively, with 3 bases between them. Germline-derived CDR1 and CDR2 are SGHVS and FNYEAQ. The CDR3 sequence is 12 residues long. This CDR3 reads CASSPNTGELFF. In nucleotides, the CDR3 is TGTGCCAGCAGCCCAAACACCGGGGAGCTGTTTTTT.

V and J are TRBV9 and TRBJ2-1; 13 positions agree with TRBD2. Germline lookup yields CDR1 SGDLS and CDR2 YYNGEE. CDR3 length: 18 residues. After removal of 0 bases from V and 0 bases from J, the junction contained 3 bases not matched to a gene. The CDR3 DNA follows: TGTGCCAGCAGCGTAGGACTAGCGGGGGGAAGCTCCTACAATGAGCAGTTCTTC. It encodes CASSVGLAGGSSYNEQFF.

As DNA, the CDR3 is TGCGCCAGCAGTGAAGGGACTAGCGGGAGCCGGAGCTCCTACGAGCAGTACTTC. It yields the protein CASSEGTSGSRSSYEQYF. The V call is TRBV10-1, the J call TRBJ2-7, with 14 bases aligning to TRBD2. CDR3 length: 18 residues. The V segment lost 3 bases and the J segment 0 bases; nucleotides outside the gene matches: 7. The V gene's germline CDR1 is WNHNN and CDR2 SYGVQD (reference sequence).

The chain couples TRBV5-5 to TRBJ1-1, with unresolved D. The ends were cut back, 3 bases at V and 0 bases at J, with 9 bases in the middle. The CDR3 extends over 14 amino acids. Germline V gives CDR1 SGHKS, CDR2 YYEKEE (reference sequence). CDR3 amino acids: CASSSESMNTEAFF. CDR3 nucleotide sequence: TGTGCCAGCAGCTCCGAAAGCATGAACACTGAAGCTTTCTTT. The full variable domain, its missing parts supplied by reference TRBV5-5 and TRBJ1-1, is DAGVTQSPTHLIKTRGQQVTLRCSPISGHKSVSWYQQVLGQGPQFIFQYYEKEERGRGNFPDRFSARQFPNYSSELNVNALLLGDSALYLCASSSESMNTEAFFGQGTRLTVV.

This clone was seen once. The chain recombines TRBV6-6 with TRBJ2-5; D gene ambiguous. The germline gives CDR1 MNHNY, CDR2 SVGAGI (reference sequence). This CDR3 comprises 13 residues. The V end was cut by 0 bases, the J end by 5 bases, with 7 bases between. The CDR3 bases are TGTGCCAGCAGTTACTCGACTCGGGAGACCCAGTACTTC. It codes for CASSYSTRETQYF.

V usage is TRBV11-2 and J usage is TRBJ2-7; D call uncertain. V gave up 6 bases and J gave up 4 bases, with 13 bases separating them. Germline CDR1 and CDR2: SGHAT and FQNNGV. There are 13 residues in the CDR3. The CDR3 is CASSWTPPYEQYF. The CDR3 DNA follows: TGTGCCAGCAGTTGGACCCCCCCATACGAGCAGTACTTC.

The CDR3, as DNA: TGCAGCGCCGGAGCAGGGGTCTCCTACGAGCAGTACTTC. This sequence encodes CSAGAGVSYEQYF. This chain joins TRBV29-1 and TRBJ2-7; the D gene is possibly TRBD1 (6 bases). V shed 7 bases and J shed 0 bases, with 13 bases lying between them. The CDR3 has 13 residues. The germline CDR1 and CDR2 sequences are SQVTM and ANQGSEA.

This clone was observed a single time. This chain uses TRBV13 with TRBJ1-2, with D possibly matching TRBD1 (5 bases). The germline gives CDR1 PRHDT, CDR2 FYEKMQ (reference sequence). The V and J ends lost 3 bases and 3 bases respectively, with 11 bases between them. The length of the CDR3 is 14 residues. The CDR3 nucleotides read TGTGCCAGCAGCTTGCAGGGTAATGACTATGGCTACACCTTC. Its translation is CASSLQGNDYGYTF.

The chain combines TRBV7-3 with TRBJ2-5; D remains ambiguous. The CDR3 covers 16 residues. Germline CDR1 and CDR2: SGHTA and FQGTGA. The V end was cut by 1 base, the J end by 4 bases, with 16 bases between. The CDR3 region has the DNA TGTGCCAGCAGCTTAAATACCCCACAGCCCCTAGAGACCCAGTACTTC. It encodes CASSLNTPQPLETQYF.

In this sample, this clone turned up a few times. This chain uses TRBV4-3 with TRBJ2-2, with unresolved D. Trimming took off 3 bases at V and 6 bases at J, with 11 bases between the two ends. The CDR3 contains 14 residues. Germline values: CDR1 LGHNA, CDR2 YSLEER. CDR3 in amino acids: CASSHPVGSGELFF. CDR3 DNA: TGCGCCAGCAGCCATCCGGTGGGTTCCGGGGAGCTGTTTTTT.

J is TRBJ1-1 and V is TRBV7-9; D unresolved. CDR1 and CDR2 (germline): SEHNR, FQNEAQ (reference sequence). CDR3 size: 15 residues. V dropped 1 base and J dropped 1 base, with 10 bases sitting between them. This chain's CDR3 is CASSLVVGENTEAFF. The DNA of the CDR3 is TGTGCCAGCAGCTTAGTGGTCGGGGAGAACACTGAAGCTTTCTTT.

The chain recombines TRBV7-9 with TRBJ2-7; 10 bases match TRBD2. V dropped 5 bases and J dropped 5; count of bases not matched to a gene: 12. The CDR3 contains 16 residues. Looked up from germline, CDR1 is SEHNR and CDR2 is FQNEAQ (reference sequence). The CDR3 loop is CASSGERLAGVNEQYF. The CDR3 nucleotides are TGTGCCAGCAGCGGTGAGCGGCTAGCGGGAGTGAACGAGCAGTACTTC.

A note on this clone: Mismatch with germline at one junction end may stem from a read error. At the DNA level, this CDR3 is encoded by other sequences in the same sample as well. V is TRBV9 and J is TRBJ2-7; D gene ambiguous. The CDR3 runs 11 residues. Germline V gene lookup returns CDR1 SGDLS and CDR2 YYNGEE. The CDR3 DNA reads TGTGCCAGCAGCGTTGGCCTTGAGCAGTACTTT. This sequence encodes CASSVGLEQYF.

The V and J genes are TRBV7-9 and TRBJ1-5; the D is unclear. This CDR3 region has 14 residues. Trimming cost V 1 base and J 6 bases, with 10 bases left between them. Germline assignment: CDR1 SEHNR and CDR2 FQNEAQ (reference sequence). CDR3 in DNA: TGTGCCAGCAGCTTAGACGCGACGGGTCAGCCCCAGCATTTT. Translating it yields CASSLDATGQPQHF.

The chain recombines TRBV7-9 with TRBJ2-7, with a weak D call TRBD2 (5 bases). Looked up from germline, CDR1 is SEHNR and CDR2 is FQNEAQ (reference sequence). The CDR3 has 16 amino acids. Trimming removed 5 bases from V and 3 bases from J, with 20 bases in between. The CDR3: CASSPLSDPRYYEQYF. CDR3 nucleotides: TGTGCCAGCAGCCCCCTTAGCGATCCGCGGTACTACGAGCAGTACTTC.

The chain employs TRBV27 and TRBJ1-1, with D unresolved. V was cut by 8 bases and J by 1 base, with 11 bases left in between. The CDR3 loop spans 13 amino acids. Looked up from germline, CDR1 is MNHEY and CDR2 is SMNVEV (reference sequence). The chain's CDR3 is CASWGGKNTEAFF. Here the CDR3 DNA reads TGTGCCAGCTGGGGAGGGAAGAACACTGAAGCTTTCTTT.